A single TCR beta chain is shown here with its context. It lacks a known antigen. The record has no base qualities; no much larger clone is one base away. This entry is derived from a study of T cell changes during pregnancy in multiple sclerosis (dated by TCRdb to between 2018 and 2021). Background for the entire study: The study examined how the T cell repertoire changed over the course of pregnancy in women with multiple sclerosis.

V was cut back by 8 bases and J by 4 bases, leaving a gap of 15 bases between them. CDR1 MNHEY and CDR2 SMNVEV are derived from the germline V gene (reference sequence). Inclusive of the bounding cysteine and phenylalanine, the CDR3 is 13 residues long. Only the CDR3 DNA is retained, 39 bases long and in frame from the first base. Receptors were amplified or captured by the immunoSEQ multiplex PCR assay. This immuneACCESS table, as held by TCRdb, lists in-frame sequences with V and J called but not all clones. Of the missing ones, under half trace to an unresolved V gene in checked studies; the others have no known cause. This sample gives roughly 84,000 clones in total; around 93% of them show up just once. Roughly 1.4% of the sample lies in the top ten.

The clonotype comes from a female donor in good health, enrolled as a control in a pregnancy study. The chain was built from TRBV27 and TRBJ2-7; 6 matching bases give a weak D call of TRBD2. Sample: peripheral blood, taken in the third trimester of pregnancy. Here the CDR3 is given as CASGRGPGYEQYF. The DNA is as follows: TGTGCCAGCGGGCGGGGCCCCGGGTACGAGCAGTACTTC.